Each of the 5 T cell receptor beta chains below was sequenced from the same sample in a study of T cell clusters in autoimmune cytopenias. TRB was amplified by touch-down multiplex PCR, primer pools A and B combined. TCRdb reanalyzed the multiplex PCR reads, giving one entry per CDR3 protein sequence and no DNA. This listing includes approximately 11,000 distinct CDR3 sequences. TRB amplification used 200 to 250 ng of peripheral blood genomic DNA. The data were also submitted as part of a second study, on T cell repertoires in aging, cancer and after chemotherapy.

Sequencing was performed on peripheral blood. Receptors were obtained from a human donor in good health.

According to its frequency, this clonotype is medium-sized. Here the CDR3 reads CASTQRRVRGNEQFF. V gene TRBV12-3 or TRBV12-4 combines with J gene TRBJ2-1; TCRdb proposes TRBD2, but this gene call is untestable without DNA. CDR3 size: 15 residues.

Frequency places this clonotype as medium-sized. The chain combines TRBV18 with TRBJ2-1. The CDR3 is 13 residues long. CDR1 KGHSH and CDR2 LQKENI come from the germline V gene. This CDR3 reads CASSQGSYNEQFF.

The CDR3: CASSSSHRGHGYTF. V gene TRBV28 combines with J gene TRBJ1-2; TCRdb's D call of TRBD1 is untestable without DNA. The germline V gene has CDR1 MDHEN and CDR2 SYDVKM. The CDR3 length is 14 residues.

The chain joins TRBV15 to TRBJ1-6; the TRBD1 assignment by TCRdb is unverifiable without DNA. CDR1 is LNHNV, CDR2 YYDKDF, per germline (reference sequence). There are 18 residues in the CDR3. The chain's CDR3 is CATSREMLRQGRNSPLHF.

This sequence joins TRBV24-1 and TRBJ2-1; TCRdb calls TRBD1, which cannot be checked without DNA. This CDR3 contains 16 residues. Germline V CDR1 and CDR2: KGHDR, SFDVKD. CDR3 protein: CATSDPRGAILNEQFF.